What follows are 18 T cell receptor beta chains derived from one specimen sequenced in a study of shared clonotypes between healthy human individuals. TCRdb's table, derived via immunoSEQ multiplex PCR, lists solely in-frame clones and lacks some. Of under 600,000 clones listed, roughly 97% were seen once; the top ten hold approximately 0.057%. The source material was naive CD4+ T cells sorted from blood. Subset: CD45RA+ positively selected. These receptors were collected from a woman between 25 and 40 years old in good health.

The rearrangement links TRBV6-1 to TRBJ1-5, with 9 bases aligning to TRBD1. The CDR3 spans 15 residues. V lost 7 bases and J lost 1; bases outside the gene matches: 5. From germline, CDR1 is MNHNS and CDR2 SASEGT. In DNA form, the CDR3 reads TGTGCCAGCATATCGACAGGGGGGAGCAATCAGCCCCAGCATTTT. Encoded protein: CASISTGGSNQPQHF.

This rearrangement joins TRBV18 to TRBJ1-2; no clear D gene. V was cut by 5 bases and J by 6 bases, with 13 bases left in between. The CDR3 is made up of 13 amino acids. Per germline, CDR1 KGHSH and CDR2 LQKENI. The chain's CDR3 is CASSSGLKDGYTF. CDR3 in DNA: TGTGCCAGCTCATCTGGGCTAAAGGATGGCTACACCTTC.

CDR3 sequence: CASSTLYGTTAYEQYF. DNA of the CDR3: TGTGCCAGTAGTACTTTGTACGGGACGACAGCCTACGAGCAGTACTTC. This rearrangement joins TRBV19 to TRBJ2-7; possibly TRBD1 or TRBD2 for D (5 bases each). Trimming removed 4 bases at V and 2 bases at J, with 18 bases between. The length of the CDR3 is 16 residues. The V gene's germline CDR1 is LNHDA and CDR2 SQIVND (reference sequence).

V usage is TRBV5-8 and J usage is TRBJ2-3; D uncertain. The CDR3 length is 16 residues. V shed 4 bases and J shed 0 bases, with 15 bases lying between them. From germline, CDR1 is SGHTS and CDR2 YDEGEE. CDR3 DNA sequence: TGTGCCAGCAGCGACTCGATTCTTGCTAGCACAGATACGCAGTATTTT. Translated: CASSDSILASTDTQYF.

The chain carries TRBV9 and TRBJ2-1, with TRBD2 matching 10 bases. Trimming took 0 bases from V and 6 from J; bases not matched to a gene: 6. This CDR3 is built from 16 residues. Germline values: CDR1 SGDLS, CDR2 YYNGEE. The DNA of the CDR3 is TGTGCCAGCAGCGTAGGAAGGTCTAGCGGGAGCAATGAGCAGTTCTTC. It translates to CASSVGRSSGSNEQFF.

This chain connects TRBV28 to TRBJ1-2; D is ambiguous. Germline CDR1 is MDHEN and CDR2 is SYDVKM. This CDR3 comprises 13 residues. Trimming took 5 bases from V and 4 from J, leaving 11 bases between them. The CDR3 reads CASSPPVSYGYTF. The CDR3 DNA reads TGTGCCAGCAGTCCCCCCGTTAGCTATGGCTACACCTTC.

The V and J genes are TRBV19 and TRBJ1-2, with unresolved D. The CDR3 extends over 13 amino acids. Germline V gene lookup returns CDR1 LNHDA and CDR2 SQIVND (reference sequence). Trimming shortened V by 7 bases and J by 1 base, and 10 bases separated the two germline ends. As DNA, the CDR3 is TGTGCCAGTACCCCGCGAAGTAACTATGGCTACACCTTC. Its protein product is CASTPRSNYGYTF.

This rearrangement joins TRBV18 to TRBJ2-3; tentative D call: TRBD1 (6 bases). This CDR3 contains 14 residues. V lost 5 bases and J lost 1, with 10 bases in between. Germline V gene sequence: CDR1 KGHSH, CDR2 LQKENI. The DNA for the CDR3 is TGTGCCAGCTCAAGGGGGACGGGCACAGATACGCAGTATTTT. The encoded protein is CASSRGTGTDTQYF.

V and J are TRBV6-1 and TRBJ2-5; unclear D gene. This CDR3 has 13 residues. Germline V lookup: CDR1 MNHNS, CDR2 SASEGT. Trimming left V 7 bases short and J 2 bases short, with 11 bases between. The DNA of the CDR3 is TGTGCCAGCATTCTTAGCCCGCAAGAGACCCAGTACTTC. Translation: CASILSPQETQYF.

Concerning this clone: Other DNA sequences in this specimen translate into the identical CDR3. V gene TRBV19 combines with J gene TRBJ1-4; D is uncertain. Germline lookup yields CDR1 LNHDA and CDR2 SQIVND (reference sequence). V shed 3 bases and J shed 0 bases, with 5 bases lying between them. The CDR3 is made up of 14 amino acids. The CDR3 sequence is CASSISATNEKLFF. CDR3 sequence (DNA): TGTGCCAGTAGTATCTCTGCAACTAATGAAAAACTGTTTTTT.

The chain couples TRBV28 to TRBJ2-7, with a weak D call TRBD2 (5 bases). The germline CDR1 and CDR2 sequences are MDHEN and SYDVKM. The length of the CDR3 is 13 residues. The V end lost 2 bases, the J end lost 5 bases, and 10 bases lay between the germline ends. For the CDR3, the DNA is TGTGCCAGCAGTTTAAGGGAGCTACACGAGCAGTACTTC. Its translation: CASSLRELHEQYF.

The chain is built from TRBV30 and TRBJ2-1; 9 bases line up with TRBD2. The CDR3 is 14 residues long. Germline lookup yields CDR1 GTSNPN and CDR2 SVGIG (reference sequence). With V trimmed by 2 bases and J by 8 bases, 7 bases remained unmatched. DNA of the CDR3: TGTGCCTGGAGTTATAGCGGGAGATTCGATGAGCAGTTCTTC. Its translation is CAWSYSGRFDEQFF.

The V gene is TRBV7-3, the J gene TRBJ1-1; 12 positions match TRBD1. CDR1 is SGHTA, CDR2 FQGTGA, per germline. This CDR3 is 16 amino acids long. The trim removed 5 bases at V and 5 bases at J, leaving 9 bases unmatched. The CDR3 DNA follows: TGTGCCAGCAGCCCGGGGACAGGGGGCAGGTGTACTGAAGCTTTCTTT. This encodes CASSPGTGGRCTEAFF.

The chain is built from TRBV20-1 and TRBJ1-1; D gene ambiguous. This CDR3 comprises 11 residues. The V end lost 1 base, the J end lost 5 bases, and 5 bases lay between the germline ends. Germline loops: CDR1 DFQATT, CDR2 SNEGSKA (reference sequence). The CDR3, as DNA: TGCAGTGCTAGAGGGGCAACTGAAGCTTTCTTT. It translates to CSARGATEAFF.

The CDR3: CASSRKRAGQETQYF. The CDR3 DNA sequence: TGTGCCAGCAGCCGAAAACGGGCAGGGCAAGAGACCCAGTACTTC. The V gene is TRBV7-9, the J gene TRBJ2-5; possible D gene TRBD1, 5 bases. The V gene lost 5 bases and the J gene lost 2 bases, with 15 bases spanning the gap. CDR3 length: 15 residues. CDR1 and CDR2 (germline): SEHNR, FQNEAQ (reference sequence).

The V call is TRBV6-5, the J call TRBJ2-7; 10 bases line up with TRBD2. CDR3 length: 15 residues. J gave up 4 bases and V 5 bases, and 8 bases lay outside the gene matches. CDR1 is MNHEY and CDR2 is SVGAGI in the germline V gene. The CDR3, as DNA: TGTGCCAGCAGTCCCCTTGGACTAGCGGAGTACGAGCAGTACTTC. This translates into CASSPLGLAEYEQYF.

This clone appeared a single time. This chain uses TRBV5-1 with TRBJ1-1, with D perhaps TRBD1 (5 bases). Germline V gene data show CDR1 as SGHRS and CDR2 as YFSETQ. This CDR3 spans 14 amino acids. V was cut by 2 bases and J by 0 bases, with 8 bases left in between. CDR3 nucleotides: TGCGCCAGCAGCTTTACAGGTGTGAACACTGAAGCTTTCTTT. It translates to CASSFTGVNTEAFF.

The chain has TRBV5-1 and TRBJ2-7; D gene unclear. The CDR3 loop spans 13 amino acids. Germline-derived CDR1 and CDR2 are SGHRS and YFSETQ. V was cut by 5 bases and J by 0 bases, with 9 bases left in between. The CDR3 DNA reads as TGCGCCAGCAGTTCAGGCGACTCCTACGAGCAGTACTTC. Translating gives CASSSGDSYEQYF. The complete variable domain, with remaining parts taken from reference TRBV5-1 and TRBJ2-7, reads KAGVTQTPRYLIKTRGQQVTLSCSPISGHRSVSWYQQTPGQGLQFLFEYFSETQRNKGNFPGRFSGRQFSNSRSEMNVSTLELGDSALYLCASSSGDSYEQYFGPGTRLTVT.